The 21 T cell receptor beta chains listed next were all sequenced from one sample in a study of blood T cells in healthy people across ages. A second PCR, run for roughly 7 to 12 cycles, used a sample-barcoded 5' primer plus a J-beta primer mix. MiXCR, run by TCRdb on the 5' RACE reads, gives a single entry per CDR3 protein. The data hold hundreds of thousands of distinct CDR3 sequences, with around three fifths observed a single time. Specimen: blood. Receptors were obtained from a man in his sixties in good health.

Concerning this clonotype itself: Its ends do not fully match the called genes, so a read error is possible. This rearrangement joins TRBV7-2 to TRBJ2-5, with D possibly TRBD1 on 6 matching bases. The CDR3 loop spans 16 amino acids. Per germline, CDR1 SGHTA and CDR2 FQGNSA. The CDR3 is CASTLLNRAPQETPYF. As DNA, the CDR3 is TGTGCCAGCACCCTTCTGAACAGGGCTCCACAAGAGACCCCGTACTTC. The entire variable domain, with the rest obtained from reference TRBV7-2 and TRBJ2-5, is as follows: GAGVSQSPSNKVTEKGKDVELRCDPISGHTALYWYRQSLGQGLEFLIYFQGNSAPDKSGLPSDRFSAERTGGSVSTLTIQRTQQEDSAVYLCASTLLNRAPQETPYFGPGTRLLVL.

The rearrangement links TRBV24-1 to TRBJ2-4; TRBD1 matches 12 bases. The end of the DNA aligns better with TRBJ2-5, so the J call may be wrong. Germline CDR1 and CDR2: KGHDR and SFDVKD. The CDR3 consists of 16 residues. The CDR3 spells CATSEAGTGGGETQYF. The DNA for the CDR3 is TGTGCCACCAGTGAAGCCGGGACAGGGGGCGGCGAGACCCAGTACTTC.

Concerning this clonotype itself: This sequence may be a read error, since a much larger clone differs from it by one base. V usage is TRBV9 and J usage is TRBJ2-6, with TRBD1 as a possible D gene (6 bases). CDR1 and CDR2 from the germline V gene are SGDLS and YYNGEE. CDR3 length: 15 amino acids. Trimming left V 0 bases short and J 3 bases short, with 7 bases between. The CDR3 is CASSVAGDGANVLTF. CDR3 coding DNA: TGTGCCAGCAGCGTAGCAGGGGATGGGGCCAACGTCCTGACTTTC. Full variable domain (rest looked up from reference TRBV9 and TRBJ2-6): DSGVTQTPKHLITATGQRVTLRCSPRSGDLSVYWYQQSLDQGLQFLIQYYNGEERAKGNILERFSAQQFPDLHSELNLSSLELGDSALYFCASSVAGDGANVLTFGAGSRLTVL.

The genes are TRBV6-2 or TRBV6-3 and TRBJ2-4; 8 bases fit TRBD1. V lost 6 bases, J lost 1 base, and 2 bases stayed unmatched. Germline CDR1 MNHEY, CDR2 SVGEGT. There are 14 residues in the CDR3. The CDR3 DNA reads TGTGCCAGCAGCCGGACAGGGGCCAAAAACATTCAGTACTTC. Translating it yields CASSRTGAKNIQYF.

The chain joins TRBV11-2 to TRBJ2-1; D possibly corresponds to TRBD1 (5 bases). The CDR3 has 13 residues. V shed 5 bases and J shed 3 bases, with 8 bases lying between them. Germline V gene sequence: CDR1 SGHAT, CDR2 FQNNGV. DNA of the CDR3: TGTGCCAGCAGCCCAGGGTACTACAATGAGCAGTTCTTC. As protein: CASSPGYYNEQFF.

The chain employs TRBV24-1 and TRBJ2-3; perhaps TRBD1 as D (6 bases). CDR1 is KGHDR and CDR2 is SFDVKD in the germline V gene. V gave up 4 bases and J gave up 2 bases, with 9 bases separating them. The CDR3 contains 14 residues. In DNA form, the CDR3 reads TGTGCCACCAGTGACAGGACAGTCACAGATACGCAGTATTTT. It encodes CATSDRTVTDTQYF.

The chain uses TRBV20-1 and TRBJ2-5, with D perhaps matching TRBD1 (6 bases). Germline CDR1 and CDR2: DFQATT and SNEGSKA (reference sequence). Trimming took 5 bases from V and 1 from J, leaving 14 bases between them. There are 14 residues in the CDR3. In DNA, the CDR3 is TGCAGTGCTGGACAGCCGACCCTCCAAGAGACCCAGTACTTC. Its translation: CSAGQPTLQETQYF.

This sequence joins TRBV7-2 and TRBJ1-5, with D hard to call. Trimming stripped 5 bases from V and 2 bases from J, with 7 bases between. The germline CDR1 and CDR2 sequences are SGHTA and FQGNSA. The CDR3 sequence is 13 residues long. The CDR3 DNA reads as TGTGCCAGCAGCGTAGATGGCAATCAGCCCCAGCATTTT. Amino acids: CASSVDGNQPQHF.

This clonotype was detected once. J is TRBJ1-2 and V is TRBV4-1; the match to TRBD1 covers 9 bases. Germline loops: CDR1 MGHRA, CDR2 YSYEKL. The length of the CDR3 is 17 residues. J lost 4 bases, V lost 4 bases, and 13 bases had no gene match. The CDR3 region has the DNA TGCGCCAGCAGCCTAAGAACCGGGACAGGGCGCCCCTATGGCTACACCTTC. Encoded protein: CASSLRTGTGRPYGYTF.

In its sample, this clonotype was seen a few times. The chain carries TRBV29-1 and TRBJ1-4, with 7 bases that match TRBD1. The trim removed 6 bases at V and 0 bases at J, leaving 4 bases unmatched. Germline CDR1 reads SQVTM; CDR2 reads ANQGSEA. This CDR3 has 14 residues. The CDR3 spells CSVRQGSTNEKLFF. CDR3 bases: TGCAGCGTCCGACAGGGTTCAACTAATGAAAAACTGTTTTTT. The complete variable domain, with remaining parts taken from reference TRBV29-1 and TRBJ1-4, reads SAVISQKPSRDICQRGTSLTIQCQVDSQVTMMFWYRQQPGQSLTLIATANQGSEATYESGFVIDKFPISRPNLTFSTLTVSNMSPEDSSIYLCSVRQGSTNEKLFFGSGTQLSVL.

The chain couples TRBV6-6 to TRBJ2-5; D gene uncertain. V gave up 6 bases and J gave up 1 base, with 9 bases separating them. Looked up from germline, CDR1 is MNHNY and CDR2 is SVGAGI (reference sequence). CDR3 size: 13 residues. The CDR3 bases are TGTGCCAGCAGACCTCGACTCCAAGAGACCCAGTACTTC. Protein product: CASRPRLQETQYF.

This chain joins TRBV4-1 and TRBJ2-7; possibly TRBD1 for D (6 bases). V lost 4 bases and J 2 bases, leaving 12 bases between the germline ends. The CDR3 is 14 amino acids. CDR1 is MGHRA and CDR2 is YSYEKL in the germline V gene. In DNA, the CDR3 is TGCGCCAGCAGCCCAAACAGGGAGCCCTACGAGCAGTACTTC. Translation gives CASSPNREPYEQYF.

The rearrangement joins TRBV6-1 to TRBJ1-2; 10 bases agree with TRBD1. This CDR3 comprises 15 residues. From germline, CDR1 is MNHNS and CDR2 SASEGT. The J segment lost 3 bases and the V segment lost 7 bases, leaving 8 bases of the junction unmatched. CDR3 in amino acids: CASKRDRGLDYGYTF. CDR3 in DNA: TGTGCCAGCAAGAGAGACAGGGGGCTGGACTATGGCTACACCTTC.

This clonotype was found once. A read error may explain this, as a much larger clone is one base away. The J gene is TRBJ2-5, the V gene TRBV14, with 7 bases identical to TRBD1. From germline, CDR1 is SGHDN and CDR2 FVKESK. After removal of 3 bases from V and 3 bases from J, the junction contained 1 base not matched to a gene. CDR3 length equals 13 residues. The DNA for the CDR3 is TGTGCCAGCAGCCACGGGACAGAAGAGACCCAGTACTTC. Translated: CASSHGTEETQYF.

V gene TRBV9 combines with J gene TRBJ2-3; D may match TRBD1 or TRBD2 (5 bases each). CDR1 is SGDLS and CDR2 is YYNGEE in the germline V gene. The CDR3 loop spans 15 amino acids. The germline V and J ends were trimmed by 0 bases and 5 bases, with 13 bases remaining between them. CDR3 nucleotides: TGTGCCAGCAGCGTAGCTGAGAGGGGCCGAGATACGCAGTATTTT. It encodes CASSVAERGRDTQYF.

The CDR3 coding sequence is TGCAGTGCTAGCGGGACTAGCGGGGGGGGTAAAAGGTACGAGCAGTACTTC. Encoded protein: CSASGTSGGGKRYEQYF. J is TRBJ2-7 and V is TRBV20-1, with TRBD2 matching over 16 bases. Trimming removed 3 bases from V and 4 bases from J; junction bases left unmatched: 9. This CDR3 spans 17 amino acids. Germline V gene lookup returns CDR1 DFQATT and CDR2 SNEGSKA (reference sequence).

Written as DNA, the CDR3 is TGTGCCAGCAGCTTAGTAGCCCCGGGACGTCCGAACACTGAAGCTTTCTTT. This sequence encodes CASSLVAPGRPNTEAFF. The chain recombines TRBV7-8 with TRBJ1-1; tentative D call: TRBD1 (5 bases). The CDR3 loop spans 17 amino acids. The ends were cut back, 1 base at V and 1 base at J, with 16 bases in the middle. Germline CDR1 reads SGHVS; CDR2 reads FQNEAQ.

The V and J genes are TRBV20-1 and TRBJ2-1; the D gene could be TRBD1 or TRBD2 (6 bases each). Trimming stripped 6 bases from V and 3 bases from J, with 9 bases between. The CDR3 consists of 12 residues. Looked up from germline, CDR1 is DFQATT and CDR2 is SNEGSKA (reference sequence). CDR3 in amino acids: CSAEGGYNEQFF. The CDR3 DNA follows: TGCAGTGCCGAGGGGGGCTACAATGAGCAGTTCTTC.

This rearrangement joins TRBV29-1 to TRBJ1-2, with D maybe TRBD1 (5 bases). With 5 bases removed from V and 4 bases from J, the gap between germline ends came to 14 bases. The length of the CDR3 is 13 residues. CDR1 and CDR2 from the germline V gene are SQVTM and ANQGSEA. DNA of the CDR3: TGCAGCGTTTTAGACAGCGCATCCTATGGCTACACCTTC. Protein product: CSVLDSASYGYTF.

This clonotype showed up just a few times. The CDR3 loop is CASSAGYLYEQYF. The DNA for the CDR3 is TGCGCCAGCAGCGCCGGATATCTCTACGAGCAGTACTTC. This rearrangement joins TRBV5-1 to TRBJ2-7; D remains ambiguous. The germline CDR1 and CDR2 sequences are SGHRS and YFSETQ. This CDR3 is built from 13 residues. The V end was cut by 4 bases, the J end by 3 bases, with 11 bases between.

Points on this clonotype: At one of its ends the junction is not consistent with the germline gene, which may arise from a read error. The chain links TRBV5-1 to TRBJ1-2, with 7 positions matching TRBD1. CDR1 and CDR2 (germline): SGHRS, YFSETQ. CDR3 length: 15 residues. In nucleotides, the CDR3 is TGCGCCGGCAGCCCATCGGACAGGTACAACTATGGCTACACCTTC. Protein sequence: CAGSPSDRYNYGYTF.